This TCR beta chain was recorded in a study of neoadjuvant anti-PD-1 for oral cavity cancer. Whole-study context: Patients without progression received a fourth nivolumab dose around day 43, then surgical resection on days 50-56.

Time point defined: after neoadjuvant nivolumab, at surgical resection. These oral cavity squamous cell carcinomas were HPV-negative and locally advanced. The CDR3 loop spans 17 amino acids. V gave up 4 bases and J gave up 6 bases; unmatched junction bases: 13. Germline CDR1 is SGDLS and CDR2 is YYNGEE. Whole-study results and caveats: Pretreatment Treg/Th17 ratio correlated inversely with post-treatment tumor clonality.

Blood libraries mostly used approximately 480 ng genomic DNA, six replicates each. The repertoire was sequenced with immunoSEQ multiplex PCR; TCRdb's copy has only in-frame clones and lacks some. This repertoire shows 55,000 to 75,000 clones, 86% found once; its top ten account for less than 3%. This clone appeared a single time. As yet, its antigen is unknown. The sample here was PBMCs, taken after nivolumab (anti-PD-1) treatment. The chain has TRBV9 and TRBJ2-1; 10 bases are a match to TRBD2. The receptor comes from a person aged 35 to 85 with oral cavity squamous cell carcinoma. DNA of the CDR3: TGTGCCAGCAGCTACCACCCTAGCGGGAGCGAAACCAATGAGCAGTTCTTC. Translating it yields CASSYHPSGSETNEQFF.